The 12 T cell receptor beta chains below all came from one sample that was sequenced in a study of identical twins. A single record per CDR3 protein comes from TCRdb applying MiXCR to the 5' RACE reads. The sample has about 890,000 distinct CDR3 sequences, around an eighth seen once. This sample was also put to use in a study of yellow fever vaccine responses in identical twins.

Sequenced material: PBMCs. The receptors derive from a woman aged 18-29 years in good health.

V is TRBV29-1 and J is TRBJ1-2; perhaps TRBD1 as D (5 bases). Germline V gives CDR1 SQVTM, CDR2 ANQGSEA. The CDR3 has 15 residues. Trimming left V 5 bases short and J 5 bases short, with 21 bases between. CDR3 in amino acids: CSVLERSRGVYGYTF. The CDR3 nucleotides read TGCAGCGTTCTCGAGAGAAGCCGAGGGGTTTATGGCTACACCTTC.

This clonotype occurred a few times. J is TRBJ2-1 and V is TRBV7-6; weak D call: TRBD1 (7 bases). Trimming stripped 5 bases from V and 8 bases from J, with 19 bases between. The CDR3 sequence is 15 residues long. In germline, CDR1 is SGHVS, CDR2 FNYEAQ. This CDR3 is CASSGPGTAGDEQFF. The DNA for the CDR3 is TGTGCCAGCAGCGGACCCGGGACAGCGGGCGATGAGCAGTTCTTC.

The CDR3 nucleotides read TGTGCCAGCAGCCCATATCTAGGCCGGGTCCAAGAGACCCAGTACTTC. This translates into CASSPYLGRVQETQYF. This sequence joins TRBV5-6 and TRBJ2-5; D call uncertain. V was cut by 4 bases and J by 1 base, with 17 bases left in between. The germline CDR1 and CDR2 sequences are SGHDT and YYEEEE. The CDR3 has 16 residues.

This chain uses TRBV6-1 with TRBJ1-1, with D unclear. Between the trimmed V and J ends, which lost 0 bases and 4 bases, there was a span of 15 bases. This CDR3 has 16 residues. Germline values: CDR1 MNHNS, CDR2 SASEGT. CDR3 protein: CASSEAGPRSGTEAFF. DNA of the CDR3: TGTGCCAGCAGTGAAGCCGGGCCGCGAAGTGGCACTGAAGCTTTCTTT.

The table lists this clonotype with many counts. The CDR3 spells CATSRSRTGGADTQYF. DNA of the CDR3: TGTGCCACCAGCAGATCCCGGACAGGAGGGGCAGATACGCAGTATTTT. V is TRBV15 and J is TRBJ2-3; D may be TRBD1 (7 bases). Between the trimmed V and J ends, which lost 2 bases and 4 bases, there was a span of 16 bases. Germline V lookup: CDR1 LNHNV, CDR2 YYDKDF (reference sequence). The CDR3 has 16 residues. Combining the CDR3 with reference TRBV15 and TRBJ2-3 gives the whole variable domain DAMVIQNPRYQVTQFGKPVTLSCSQTLNHNVMYWYQQKSSQAPKLLFHYYDKDFNNEADTPDNFQSRRPNTSFCFLDIRSPGLGDTAMYLCATSRSRTGGADTQYFGPGTRLTVL.

The rearrangement joins TRBV5-4 to TRBJ1-2; D remains ambiguous. CDR3 length equals 14 residues. V was pared by 1 base and J by 2 bases, with 9 bases between. Germline V gene lookup returns CDR1 SGHNT and CDR2 YYREEE (reference sequence). CDR3 coding DNA: TGTGCCAGCAGCTTGTTCATTCCCAACTATGGCTACACCTTC. This encodes CASSLFIPNYGYTF.

This clonotype was detected ten times or more. The V gene is TRBV12-3 or TRBV12-4, the J gene TRBJ2-2; 9 bases match TRBD2. V gave up 6 bases and J gave up 4 bases; unmatched junction bases: 6. The CDR3 is made up of 15 amino acids. The CDR3 region is CASRRTSVGTGELFF. The CDR3, as DNA: TGTGCCAGCAGACGGACTAGCGTCGGCACCGGGGAGCTGTTTTTT.

V and J are TRBV29-1 and TRBJ1-3; 7 bases map to TRBD1. The germline CDR1 and CDR2 sequences are SQVTM and ANQGSEA. The CDR3 is 14 residues long. V was clipped by 6 bases and J by 0 bases; unmatched bases: 5. CDR3 in amino acids: CSVLGTDSGNTIYF. The CDR3 nucleotides read TGCAGCGTCTTAGGGACAGACTCTGGAAACACCATATATTTT.

This chain links TRBV6-2 or TRBV6-3 with TRBJ2-1; 9 bases fit TRBD1. Trimming removed 4 bases from V and 9 bases from J; junction bases left unmatched: 13. This CDR3 contains 16 residues. In germline, CDR1 is MNHEY, CDR2 SVGEGT. CDR3 region: CASSSRPGTGRGEQFF. For the CDR3, the DNA is TGTGCCAGCAGTTCCAGGCCCGGGACAGGGCGGGGTGAGCAGTTCTTC.

This chain joins TRBV12-3 or TRBV12-4 and TRBJ1-2; the D gene is possibly TRBD1 (6 bases). The V end was cut by 10 bases, the J end by 4 bases, with 16 bases between. The CDR3 consists of 13 residues. The CDR3 DNA is TGTGCCATCGACCGAGGGGGGGCCTATGGCTACACCTTC. It translates to CAIDRGGAYGYTF.

The chain has TRBV7-9 and TRBJ1-2; D is unresolved. V was clipped by 2 bases and J by 4 bases, with 8 bases between them. Germline assignment: CDR1 SEHNR and CDR2 FQNEAQ (reference sequence). The CDR3 has 13 residues. The CDR3 protein is CASSLPGPYGYTF. The DNA for the CDR3 is TGTGCCAGCAGCTTACCCGGCCCCTATGGCTACACCTTC.

This clonotype appeared many times. The chain joins TRBV5-1 to TRBJ2-3; D is possibly TRBD1 or TRBD2 (5 bases each). The CDR3 sequence is 16 residues long. Germline V gene sequence: CDR1 SGHRS, CDR2 YFSETQ. Trimming cost V 3 bases and J 3 bases, with 17 bases left between them. CDR3 nucleotide sequence: TGCGCCAGCAGCTCGTACCTGGGACGGCTGACAGATACGCAGTATTTT. It encodes CASSSYLGRLTDTQYF.